These 29 T cell receptor beta chains were sequenced from one sample in a study of read filtering for tumor transcriptome and immune sequencing. This library used around 0.4 ug RNA and molecular barcoded adaptors spanning alpha/delta and beta/gamma chains. One entry per CDR3 protein results from TCRdb running MiXCR on the reads. The sample lists more than 100,000 distinct CDR3 sequences; roughly 13% were seen once. Source material: a population of CD138-negative cells sorted from bone marrow. These receptors were obtained from a donor over 35 with multiple myeloma.

In this sample, this clonotype turned up many times. This chain connects TRBV20-1 to TRBJ1-4; the D is unclear. The V gene's germline CDR1 is DFQATT and CDR2 SNEGSKA (reference sequence). V dropped 0 bases and J dropped 2 bases, with 10 bases sitting between them. The CDR3 covers 15 residues. CDR3 loop: CSARDGRGTNEKLFF. CDR3 sequence (DNA): TGCAGTGCTAGAGATGGGCGGGGTACTAATGAAAAACTGTTTTTT.

This clonotype was counted at least ten times. The chain combines TRBV7-9 with TRBJ2-1; 8 bases agree with TRBD2. Trimming at V came to 5 bases and at J to 5 bases, leaving 11 bases not matched to a gene. The CDR3 totals 16 residues. Germline CDR1 is SEHNR and CDR2 is FQNEAQ (reference sequence). The CDR3 nucleotides are TGTGCCAGCAGCCCAAGCTTAGCGGGAAACCACAATGAGCAGTTCTTC. It translates to CASSPSLAGNHNEQFF.

This clonotype was recorded a few times. The chain links TRBV19 to TRBJ1-5, with 7 bases fitting TRBD1. The CDR3 extends over 18 amino acids. Germline V gene lookup returns CDR1 LNHDA and CDR2 SQIVND (reference sequence). V shed 7 bases and J 0 bases; nucleotides not matched to a gene: 15. CDR3: CASIPTGSFKSSNQPQHF. The CDR3 nucleotides read TGTGCCAGTATTCCGACAGGGAGCTTCAAGAGTAGCAATCAGCCCCAGCATTTT.

The table lists this clonotype with many counts. DNA of the CDR3: TGCAGCGTTCGCGGGGGGCGGGGAGTGAATGAGCAGTTCTTC. Translation: CSVRGGRGVNEQFF. The chain employs TRBV29-1 and TRBJ2-1; 8 bases fit TRBD2. V was pared by 5 bases and J by 7 bases, with 10 bases of the junction left unmatched. Germline V gene data show CDR1 as SQVTM and CDR2 as ANQGSEA. The CDR3 sequence is 14 residues long.

This clonotype was counted ten times or more. This rearrangement joins TRBV19 to TRBJ2-2; D call uncertain. The germline V gene encodes CDR1 LNHDA and CDR2 SQIVND (reference sequence). The ends were cut back, 6 bases at V and 1 base at J, with 6 bases in the middle. The CDR3 consists of 13 residues. CDR3 sequence reads: CASSKQNTGELFF. CDR3 sequence (DNA): TGTGCCAGTAGCAAACAGAACACCGGGGAGCTGTTTTTT.

This clonotype came up many times. J is TRBJ2-7 and V is TRBV7-2; possible D gene TRBD2, 6 bases. The CDR3 runs 14 residues. Germline CDR1 SGHTA, CDR2 FQGNSA. The V and J ends lost 6 bases and 0 bases respectively, with 12 bases between them. The CDR3 bases are TGTGCCAGCAGTCCAGTGGGGGGCTCCTACGAGCAGTACTTC. Amino acid sequence: CASSPVGGSYEQYF.

This clonotype was counted at least ten times. This chain connects TRBV27 to TRBJ1-1; maybe TRBD1 (5 bases). Germline loops: CDR1 MNHEY, CDR2 SMNVEV (reference sequence). This CDR3 has 16 residues. V was cut by 0 bases and J by 2 bases, with 13 bases left in between. The CDR3 here is CASSLSVGTGNTEAFF. The CDR3 DNA follows: TGTGCCAGCAGTTTATCTGTGGGGACGGGCAACACTGAAGCTTTCTTT.

At least ten counts were recorded for this clonotype. This chain joins TRBV7-8 and TRBJ1-5, with 10 bases aligning to TRBD1. Germline lookup yields CDR1 SGHVS and CDR2 FQNEAQ. The CDR3 loop spans 18 amino acids. V lost 1 base and J lost 6; bases outside the gene matches: 12. This CDR3 reads CASSLVPVGQGVGQPQHF. CDR3 bases: TGTGCCAGCAGCTTAGTCCCTGTCGGACAGGGGGTAGGTCAGCCCCAGCATTTT.

This clonotype has only a few counts. The chain carries TRBV6-5 and TRBJ2-1; TRBD1 aligns across 9 bases. This CDR3 contains 13 residues. V dropped 6 bases and J dropped 9; count of bases not matched to a gene: 6. The V gene's germline CDR1 is MNHEY and CDR2 SVGAGI. The CDR3 spells CASSRDREGEQFF. DNA of the CDR3: TGTGCCAGCAGCCGGGACAGGGAAGGTGAGCAGTTCTTC.

This clonotype appeared a few times. The chain employs TRBV2 and TRBJ1-5; D ambiguous. With 7 bases removed from V and 7 bases from J, the gap between germline ends came to 17 bases. The CDR3 consists of 14 residues. Germline CDR1 SNHLY, CDR2 FYNNEI. CDR3 residues: CASKRLTSGQPQHF. The CDR3 DNA is TGTGCCAGCAAGCGGCTAACATCCGGGCAGCCCCAGCATTTT.

This clonotype was seen repeatedly, ten times or more. The chain uses TRBV2 and TRBJ2-5; possible D gene TRBD2, 5 bases. V lost 5 bases and J 2 bases, leaving 15 bases between the germline ends. Per germline, CDR1 SNHLY and CDR2 FYNNEI. CDR3 size: 15 residues. CDR3 DNA sequence: TGTGCCAGCAGTCGACTCCACCCGGGACAAGAGACCCAGTACTTC. As protein: CASSRLHPGQETQYF.

This clonotype has ten or more counts. This chain links TRBV6-6 with TRBJ2-3, with TRBD1 matching over 7 bases. This CDR3 region has 13 residues. V lost 6 bases and J lost 6; bases outside the gene matches: 6. The germline gives CDR1 MNHNY, CDR2 SVGAGI (reference sequence). CDR3 sequence: CASRDTGVDTQYF. CDR3 DNA sequence: TGTGCCAGCAGAGATACAGGGGTGGATACGCAGTATTTT.

This clonotype was detected ten times or more. The V call is TRBV7-9, the J call TRBJ2-3; unclear D gene. The CDR3 loop spans 15 amino acids. Germline V gene data show CDR1 as SEHNR and CDR2 as FQNEAQ (reference sequence). V lost 3 bases, J lost 0 bases, and 10 bases lay in between. CDR3 nucleotides: TGTGCCAGCAGCTTGTCCGAGCCAAGCACAGATACGCAGTATTTT. Amino acid sequence: CASSLSEPSTDTQYF.

The chain uses TRBV5-6 and TRBJ2-7; 10 nucleotides align to TRBD1. The J segment lost 3 bases and the V segment lost 3 bases, leaving 3 bases of the junction unmatched. Germline CDR1 SGHDT, CDR2 YYEEEE. The CDR3 totals 14 residues. DNA of the CDR3: TGTGCCAGCAGCTCGACAGGGGGCAACTACGAGCAGTACTTC. Its protein product is CASSSTGGNYEQYF.

This clonotype was seen ten or more times. The chain is built from TRBV2 and TRBJ2-1, with D possibly being TRBD2 (6 bases). The germline V gene encodes CDR1 SNHLY and CDR2 FYNNEI. The V gene lost 6 bases and the J gene lost 0 bases, with 9 bases spanning the gap. This CDR3 has 14 residues. CDR3 region: CASSQDYSYNEQFF. CDR3 in DNA: TGTGCCAGCAGCCAGGACTACTCCTACAATGAGCAGTTCTTC.

Many counts were recorded for this clonotype. The chain employs TRBV3-1 and TRBJ1-5, with a possible D match to TRBD1 (5 bases). V dropped 1 base and J dropped 6 bases, with 10 bases sitting between them. Germline CDR1 reads LGHDT; CDR2 reads YNNKEL (reference sequence). The CDR3 runs to 14 residues. CDR3 loop: CASSQGSGVQPQHF. The CDR3 DNA reads as TGTGCCAGCAGCCAAGGTTCGGGGGTTCAGCCCCAGCATTTT.

This clonotype was detected ten times or more. The chain is built from TRBV5-1 and TRBJ1-1; D gene unclear. The CDR3 is made up of 13 amino acids. Per germline, CDR1 SGHRS and CDR2 YFSETQ. Trimming left V 4 bases short and J 0 bases short, with 7 bases between. CDR3 region: CASSPGMNTEAFF. The DNA of the CDR3 is TGCGCCAGCAGCCCAGGAATGAACACTGAAGCTTTCTTT.

Ten or more counts support this clonotype. J is TRBJ2-1 and V is TRBV18; D uncertain. CDR1 and CDR2 (germline): KGHSH, LQKENI. V was clipped by 1 base and J by 0 bases, with 13 bases between them. The CDR3 extends over 17 amino acids. The CDR3 coding sequence is TGTGCCAGCTCACCACTCAACCCATCCCTCTCCTACAATGAGCAGTTCTTC. This sequence encodes CASSPLNPSLSYNEQFF.

This clonotype appeared many times. The chain carries TRBV7-9 and TRBJ1-1; TRBD1 matches at 8 bases. CDR1 is SEHNR, CDR2 FQNEAQ, per germline (reference sequence). V shed 1 base, J shed 4 bases, and the junction held 2 bases outside the gene matches. CDR3 length: 14 residues. The CDR3 spells CASSLGQGITEAFF. Here the CDR3 DNA reads TGTGCCAGCAGCTTAGGACAGGGGATCACTGAAGCTTTCTTT.

This clonotype was found many times. The rearrangement uses TRBV28 and TRBJ2-3; 7 nucleotides line up with TRBD1. Germline V gene lookup returns CDR1 MDHEN and CDR2 SYDVKM. This CDR3 has 16 amino acids. With 5 bases clipped from V and 0 bases from J, the junction kept 8 bases outside the gene matches. CDR3 DNA sequence: TGTGCCAGCAGTCCGACAGGGAGAACTAGCACAGATACGCAGTATTTT. Translated, it gives CASSPTGRTSTDTQYF.

This clonotype appeared many times. The V call is TRBV28, the J call TRBJ2-3; 7 positions match TRBD1. This CDR3 contains 14 residues. Germline CDR1 is MDHEN and CDR2 is SYDVKM. Trimming removed 2 bases from V and 6 bases from J; junction bases left unmatched: 5. In DNA form, the CDR3 reads TGTGCCAGCAGTTTAAGACAGGGTCTCGATACGCAGTATTTT. It is translated as CASSLRQGLDTQYF.

Comments on this clonotype: With a much larger clone just one base away, this may be a read error. The chain is built from TRBV12-3 or TRBV12-4 and TRBJ1-4; D may be TRBD1 (6 bases). The CDR3 consists of 15 residues. Trimming removed 2 bases at V and 8 bases at J, with 15 bases between. The DNA of the CDR3 is TGTGCCAGCAGTTTATTAGGGGGGCTCTACGAAAAACTGTTTTTT. The encoded protein is CASSLLGGLYEKLFF.

This clonotype was detected many times. V and J are TRBV29-1 and TRBJ2-7, with D perhaps matching TRBD1 (5 bases). Germline V lookup: CDR1 SQVTM, CDR2 ANQGSEA. V gave up 6 bases and J gave up 6 bases, with 18 bases separating them. This CDR3 has 13 amino acids. This CDR3 reads CSVGKGVGLEQYF. In DNA, the CDR3 is TGCAGCGTGGGAAAAGGGGTCGGCCTCGAGCAGTACTTC.

This clonotype was seen ten or more times. The chain is built from TRBV12-3 or TRBV12-4 and TRBJ2-1; no definite D call. CDR3 length: 12 amino acids. V was trimmed by 3 bases and J by 7 bases, leaving 7 bases between them. The CDR3 sequence is CASSFQRNEQFF. The CDR3 DNA reads TGTGCCAGCAGTTTCCAGAGAAATGAGCAGTTCTTC.

This clonotype turned up a few times. V gene TRBV29-1 combines with J gene TRBJ2-5; no definite D call. Trimming removed 2 bases from V and 0 bases from J, with 10 bases in between. This CDR3 has 14 residues. Germline V gives CDR1 SQVTM, CDR2 ANQGSEA. DNA for the CDR3: TGCAGCGTTGAAATGCCGCCAGACCAAGAGACCCAGTACTTC. This codes for CSVEMPPDQETQYF. The whole variable domain, remainder taken from reference TRBV29-1 and TRBJ2-5, is SAVISQKPSRDICQRGTSLTIQCQVDSQVTMMFWYRQQPGQSLTLIATANQGSEATYESGFVIDKFPISRPNLTFSTLTVSNMSPEDSSIYLCSVEMPPDQETQYFGPGTRLLVL.

This chain connects TRBV6-5 to TRBJ2-7, with D tentatively TRBD2 (5 bases). The germline V gene has CDR1 MNHEY and CDR2 SVGAGI. Trimming left V 1 base short and J 6 bases short, with 13 bases between. The CDR3 sequence is 14 residues long. This CDR3 reads CASSYYGVSFEQYF. CDR3 nucleotide sequence: TGTGCCAGCAGTTACTACGGGGTCAGTTTCGAGCAGTACTTC.

This clonotype has ten or more counts. The chain combines TRBV12-3 or TRBV12-4 with TRBJ1-1; the D gene is possibly TRBD1 (6 bases). The V gene lost 3 bases and the J gene lost 0 bases, with 11 bases spanning the gap. The CDR3 totals 15 residues. The CDR3 DNA sequence: TGTGCCAGCAGTTTCGGACAGCTATTGAACACTGAAGCTTTCTTT. It is translated as CASSFGQLLNTEAFF.

This clonotype occurred many times. The chain carries TRBV9 and TRBJ2-1; D possibly corresponds to TRBD2 (5 bases). The CDR3 is 14 residues long. The V end lost 1 base, the J end lost 2 bases, and 7 bases lay between the germline ends. Looked up from germline, CDR1 is SGDLS and CDR2 is YYNGEE. The chain's CDR3 is CASSVSGPYNEQFF. CDR3 DNA: TGTGCCAGCAGCGTAAGCGGTCCCTACAATGAGCAGTTCTTC.

The genes are TRBV7-6 and TRBJ2-1, with a weak D call TRBD2 (5 bases). The CDR3 length is 14 residues. Germline V gives CDR1 SGHVS, CDR2 FNYEAQ. V was pared by 1 base and J by 9 bases, with 13 bases between. The CDR3 region has the DNA TGTGCCAGCAGCTTAGGGGGAGAACGGACTGAGCAGTTCTTC. Translating gives CASSLGGERTEQFF.